This TCR beta chain was sequenced for a study of OX40 agonist ivuxolimab in advanced cancers. Across the whole study: Of mixed ages from about 23 to 79 and averaging approximately 60 years, the group was roughly 83% male.

Whole-study results and caveats: In the expanded peripheral T cells, antigen specificity was never determined.

Sequencing used immunoSEQ multiplex PCR; TCRdb keeps in-frame clones, though not all of them. The sample lists 66,000 or so clones, around 85% occurring once. Regarding this clone: Its target is unknown.

Sequencing used CD4+ or CD8+ T cells sorted from blood, obtained in a trial of the OX40 agonist ivuxolimab. This clonotype was sampled from an adult with an advanced solid tumor such as melanoma, head and neck, liver or kidney cancer.

The CDR3 loop reads CASQVGTGRQETQYF. The CDR3 bases are TGTGCCAGTCAGGTGGGGACAGGGAGACAAGAGACCCAGTACTTC. V is TRBV7-7 and J is TRBJ2-5; 9 nucleotides line up with TRBD1. CDR1 and CDR2 (germline): SSHAT, FNYEAQ (reference sequence). The CDR3 is 15 amino acids. The V gene end was trimmed by 9 bases and the J gene end by 2 bases; junction bases not matched to a gene: 10.